This T cell receptor beta chain emerged from a study of cytomegalovirus exposure and HLA in healthy donors. The wider study: Of 398 genotyped donors, about 81% clustered with self-reported Caucasian donors. General study results and limits: In a later analysis, at a false discovery rate of 0.05, about 17,000 TCR beta sequences matched HLA alleles. In vitro, three CMV-associated chains proved specific for CMV antigens.

About this clone: Its antigen is unknown.

The germline gives CDR1 LNHNV, CDR2 YYDKDF (reference sequence). This CDR3 comprises 17 residues. V lost 0 bases, J lost 3 bases, and 8 bases stayed unmatched. Amplification used 60 Vbeta primers and 13 Jbeta primers. Repertoires were generated with immunoSEQ multiplex PCR, while TCRdb's copy carries only in-frame clones and drops some. The sample yields tens of thousands of clones, around 81% seen once. The clonotype was recovered from a male donor in good health and CMV-seronegative. The sequencing input was PBMCs. The V call is TRBV15, the J call TRBJ2-7, with 10 bases aligning to TRBD1. DNA for the CDR3: TGTGCCACCAGCAGAGATCCGGGACAGGGGTCCTTCTACGAGCAGTACTTC. Its protein is CATSRDPGQGSFYEQYF.